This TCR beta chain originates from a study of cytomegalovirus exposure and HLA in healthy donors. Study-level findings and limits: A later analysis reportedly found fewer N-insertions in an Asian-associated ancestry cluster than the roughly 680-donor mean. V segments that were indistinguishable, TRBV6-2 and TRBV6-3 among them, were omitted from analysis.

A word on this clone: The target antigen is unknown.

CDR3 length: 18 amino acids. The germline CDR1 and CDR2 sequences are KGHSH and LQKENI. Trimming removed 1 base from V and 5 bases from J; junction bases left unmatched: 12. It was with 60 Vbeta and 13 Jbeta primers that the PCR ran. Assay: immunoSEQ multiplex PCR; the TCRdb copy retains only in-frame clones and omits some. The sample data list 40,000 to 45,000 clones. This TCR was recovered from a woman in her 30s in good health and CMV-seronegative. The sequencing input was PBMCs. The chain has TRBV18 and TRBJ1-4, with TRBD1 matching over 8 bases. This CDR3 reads CASSPRNGQGFSNEKLFF. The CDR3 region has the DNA TGTGCCAGCTCACCACGTAATGGACAGGGTTTCAGCAATGAAAAACTGTTTTTT.